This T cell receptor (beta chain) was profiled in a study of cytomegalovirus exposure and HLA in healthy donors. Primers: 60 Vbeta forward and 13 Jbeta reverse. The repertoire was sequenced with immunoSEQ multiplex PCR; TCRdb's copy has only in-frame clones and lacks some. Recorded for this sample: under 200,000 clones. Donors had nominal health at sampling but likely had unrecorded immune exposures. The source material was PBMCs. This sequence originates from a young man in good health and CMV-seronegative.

In nucleotides, the CDR3 is TGTGCCAGCACCCTTCCAGGGCTCGAGCAGTACTTC. It encodes CASTLPGLEQYF. V and J are TRBV28 and TRBJ2-7, with TRBD1 as a possible D gene (5 bases). CDR1 is MDHEN, CDR2 SYDVKM, per germline. The CDR3 length is 12 residues. V was cut by 7 bases and J by 6 bases, with 13 bases left in between.